This entry lists 14 T cell receptor beta chains sequenced from one sample in a study of blood T cells in healthy people across ages. A second PCR, run for roughly 7 to 11 cycles, used a sample-barcoded 5' primer plus a J-beta primer mix. TCRdb re-called the 5' RACE reads through MiXCR, storing one row per CDR3 protein. The sample carries approximately 800,000 distinct CDR3 sequences, 55% to 65% recorded once. Sequences were obtained from blood. These receptors were obtained from a man aged 25-40 years in good health.

CDR3 sequence: CSVENNGYSPRETQYF. DNA of the CDR3: TGCAGCGTTGAAAACAACGGCTACTCGCCCCGAGAGACCCAGTACTTC. The V and J genes are TRBV29-1 and TRBJ2-7; D is unresolved. The DNA matches TRBJ2-5 better at its end, which makes the J call doubtful. This CDR3 has 16 residues. Germline V gene sequence: CDR1 SQVTM, CDR2 ANQGSEA.

The chain carries TRBV5-1 and TRBJ2-5; TRBD1 matches at 7 bases. The J call is in doubt because the DNA end fits TRBJ2-7 better. Germline CDR1 is SGHRS and CDR2 is YFSETQ. The CDR3 runs to 15 residues. In nucleotides, the CDR3 is TGCGCCAGCAGCCCTGGTACTCGACAGGGAGACGAGCAGTACTTC. This gives the protein CASSPGTRQGDEQYF.

The V call is TRBV9, the J call TRBJ2-1; D might be TRBD2 (6 bases). Per the germline V gene, CDR1 is SGDLS and CDR2 is YYNGEE. The CDR3 runs 14 residues. Between the trimmed V and J ends, which lost 3 bases and 9 bases, there was a span of 16 bases. This CDR3 is CASSGGLGLGEQFF. The CDR3 region has the DNA TGTGCCAGCAGCGGGGGACTCGGGCTTGGTGAGCAGTTCTTC.

The chain links TRBV5-1 to TRBJ2-3; the match to TRBD2 covers 9 bases. The germline V gene encodes CDR1 SGHRS and CDR2 YFSETQ. The CDR3 length is 17 residues. V lost 4 bases, J lost 1 base, and 10 bases stayed unmatched. The CDR3 coding sequence is TGCGCCAGCAGCCCTCAAGCTATAGCGGGGGGCACAGATACGCAGTATTTT. Its protein is CASSPQAIAGGTDTQYF.

The rearrangement joins TRBV7-9 to TRBJ1-4; the D is unclear. The germline CDR1 and CDR2 sequences are SEHNR and FQNEAQ (reference sequence). Trimming shortened V by 6 bases and J by 6 bases, and 14 bases separated the two germline ends. This CDR3 region has 14 residues. The CDR3 loop reads CASRGVSADEKLFF. Written as DNA, the CDR3 is TGTGCCAGCAGAGGAGTTTCAGCGGATGAAAAACTGTTTTTT.

This clonotype was counted between two and nine times. The genes are TRBV29-1 and TRBJ1-2; TRBD1 might be the D (5 bases). CDR3 length equals 13 residues. Trimming took 3 bases from V and 3 from J, leaving 11 bases between them. Per germline, CDR1 SQVTM and CDR2 ANQGSEA. CDR3 loop: CSVDPGTHYGYTF. CDR3 DNA sequence: TGCAGCGTTGATCCCGGGACCCACTATGGCTACACCTTC.

This chain uses TRBV30 with TRBJ2-3; D is undetermined. This CDR3 contains 16 residues. The germline CDR1 and CDR2 sequences are GTSNPN and SVGIG (reference sequence). V was clipped by 1 base and J by 4 bases, with 18 bases between them. The CDR3 spells CAWSALPRVSPDTQYF. The CDR3 nucleotides are TGTGCCTGGAGTGCCCTGCCGAGAGTATCGCCAGATACGCAGTATTTT. The variable domain in full, with the rest retrieved from reference TRBV30 and TRBJ2-3, is SQTIHQWPATLVQPVGSPLSLECTVEGTSNPNLYWYRQAAGRGLQLLFYSVGIGQISSEVPQNLSASRPQDRQFILSSKKLLLSDSGFYLCAWSALPRVSPDTQYFGPGTRLTVL.

The chain is built from TRBV7-3 and TRBJ2-2; 11 bases fit TRBD1. This CDR3 is 15 amino acids long. Germline V gene lookup returns CDR1 SGHTA and CDR2 FQGTGA. J gave up 3 bases and V 6 bases, and 3 bases lay outside the gene matches. DNA for the CDR3: TGTGCCAGCAGTCGGGACAGGGGGGACACCGGGGAGCTGTTTTTT. This sequence encodes CASSRDRGDTGELFF. Together with reference TRBV7-3 and TRBJ2-2, the CDR3 gives the full variable domain: GAGVSQTPSNKVTEKGKYVELRCDPISGHTALYWYRQSLGQGPEFLIYFQGTGAADDSGLPNDRFFAVRPEGSVSTLKIQRTERGDSAVYLCASSRDRGDTGELFFGEGSRLTVL.

Here the CDR3 reads CSARLTSLGYEQYF. Here the CDR3 DNA reads TGCAGTGCTAGGTTGACATCCCTGGGCTACGAGCAGTACTTC. The rearrangement joins TRBV20-1 to TRBJ2-7; D not resolved. Germline CDR1 and CDR2: DFQATT and SNEGSKA (reference sequence). The CDR3 is 14 amino acids. V was pared by 3 bases and J by 3 bases, with 15 bases between.

The chain employs TRBV29-1 and TRBJ2-1, with D perhaps TRBD2 (7 bases). Germline V gene lookup returns CDR1 SQVTM and CDR2 ANQGSEA. V was pared by 7 bases and J by 0 bases, with 13 bases between. The CDR3 is 14 amino acids. In DNA form, the CDR3 reads TGCAGCGCCGAGGGGGGGAGCTCCTACAATGAGCAGTTCTTC. It codes for CSAEGGSSYNEQFF.

This clonotype occurred once. The chain recombines TRBV7-2 with TRBJ2-4, with unresolved D. V was clipped by 1 base and J by 5 bases, with 9 bases between them. Germline V gene lookup returns CDR1 SGHTA and CDR2 FQGNSA. The CDR3 extends over 14 amino acids. CDR3 loop: CASSLDRLQNIQYF. The CDR3 nucleotides are TGTGCCAGCAGCTTAGACCGGCTCCAAAACATTCAGTACTTC.

V gene TRBV12-3 or TRBV12-4 combines with J gene TRBJ2-7, with 9 bases aligning to TRBD2. The J call may not be correct, given that the DNA end is closer to TRBJ2-5. This CDR3 has 14 amino acids. The CDR3 region has the DNA TGTGCCAGCAGGGGGACTAGCCTAAGGGAGACCCAGTACTTC. It yields the protein CASRGTSLRETQYF.

The V and J genes are TRBV29-1 and TRBJ2-3, with D perhaps matching TRBD2 (6 bases). CDR1 is SQVTM, CDR2 ANQGSEA, per germline. The CDR3 sequence is 13 residues long. Trimming shortened V by 7 bases and J by 6 bases, and 17 bases separated the two germline ends. The CDR3: CSARDFESDTQYF. The CDR3 DNA is TGCAGCGCTAGGGACTTTGAATCCGATACGCAGTATTTT.

The chain carries TRBV20-1 and TRBJ2-7; a weak D match, TRBD1 (6 bases). The V end was cut by 3 bases, the J end by 0 bases, with 12 bases between. The CDR3 length is 14 residues. The germline CDR1 and CDR2 sequences are DFQATT and SNEGSKA (reference sequence). CDR3 residues: CSASRDTSSYEQYF. The CDR3 nucleotides read TGCAGTGCTAGCAGGGACACGAGCTCCTACGAGCAGTACTTC.